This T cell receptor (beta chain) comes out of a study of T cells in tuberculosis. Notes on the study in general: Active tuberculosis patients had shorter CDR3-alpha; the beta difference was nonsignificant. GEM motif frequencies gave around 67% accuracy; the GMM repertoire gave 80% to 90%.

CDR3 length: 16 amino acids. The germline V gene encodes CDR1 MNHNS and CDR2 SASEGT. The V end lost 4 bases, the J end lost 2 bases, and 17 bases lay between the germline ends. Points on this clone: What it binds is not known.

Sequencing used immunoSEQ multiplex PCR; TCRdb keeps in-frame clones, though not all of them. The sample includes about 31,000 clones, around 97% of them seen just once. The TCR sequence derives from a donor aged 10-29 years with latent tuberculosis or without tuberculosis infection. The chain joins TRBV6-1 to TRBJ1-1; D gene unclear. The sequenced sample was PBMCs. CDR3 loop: CASSAGRLEGNTEAFF. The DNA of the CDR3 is TGTGCCAGCAGTGCCGGGCGGTTGGAGGGAAACACTGAAGCTTTCTTT.